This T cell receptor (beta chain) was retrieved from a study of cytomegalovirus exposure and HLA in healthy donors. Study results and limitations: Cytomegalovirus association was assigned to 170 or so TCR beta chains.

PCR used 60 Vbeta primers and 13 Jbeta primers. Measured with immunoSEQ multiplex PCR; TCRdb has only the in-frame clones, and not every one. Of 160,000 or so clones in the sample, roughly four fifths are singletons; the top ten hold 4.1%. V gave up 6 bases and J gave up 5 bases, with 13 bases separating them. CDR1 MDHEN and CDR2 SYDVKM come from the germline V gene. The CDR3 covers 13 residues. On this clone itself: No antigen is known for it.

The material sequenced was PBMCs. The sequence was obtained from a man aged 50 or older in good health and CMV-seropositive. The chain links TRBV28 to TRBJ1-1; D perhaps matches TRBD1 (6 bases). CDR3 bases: TGTGCCAGCAGGGAAACAGGGCGGACTGAAGCTTTCTTT. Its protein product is CASRETGRTEAFF.